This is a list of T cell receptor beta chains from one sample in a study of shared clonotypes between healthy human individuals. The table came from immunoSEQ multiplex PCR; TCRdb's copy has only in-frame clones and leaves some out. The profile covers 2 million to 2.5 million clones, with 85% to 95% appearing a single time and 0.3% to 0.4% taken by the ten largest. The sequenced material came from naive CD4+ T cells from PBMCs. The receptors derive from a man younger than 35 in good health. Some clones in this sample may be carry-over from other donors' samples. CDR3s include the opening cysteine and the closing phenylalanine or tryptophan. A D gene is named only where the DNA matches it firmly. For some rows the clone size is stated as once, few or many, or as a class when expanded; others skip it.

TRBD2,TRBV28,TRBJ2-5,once,CASSLPGGAQETQYF,TGTGCCAGCAGTTTACCGGGAGGGGCCCAAGAGACCCAGTACTTC
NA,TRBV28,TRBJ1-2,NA,CASSLVQKIYGYTF,TGTGCCAGCAGTTTAGTCCAGAAAATCTATGGCTACACCTTC
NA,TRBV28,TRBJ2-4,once,CASPRSSGRPIGAKNIQYF,TGTGCCAGCCCAAGGTCGAGCGGGCGACCTATCGGGGCCAAAAACATTCAGTACTTC
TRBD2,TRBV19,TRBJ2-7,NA,CASSISSGSPSREQYF,TGTGCCAGTAGTATTTCGAGCGGGAGTCCGTCGAGGGAGCAGTACTTC
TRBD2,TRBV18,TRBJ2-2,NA,CASSPVPSGSTGELFF,TGTGCCAGCTCACCTGTGCCTAGCGGGAGTACCGGGGAGCTGTTTTTT
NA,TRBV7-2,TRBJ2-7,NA,CASSRYYEQYF,TGTGCCAGCAGCCGATACTACGAGCAGTACTTC
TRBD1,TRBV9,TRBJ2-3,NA,CASSSLGTGATDTQYF,TGTGCCAGCAGCTCACTTGGGACAGGGGCCACAGATACGCAGTATTTT
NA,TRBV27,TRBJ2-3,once,CASRDGGTDTQYF,TGTGCCAGCAGGGACGGAGGCACAGATACGCAGTATTTT
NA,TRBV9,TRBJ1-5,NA,CASSAGGAYSNQPQHF,TGTGCCAGCAGCGCCGGGGGGGCGTATAGCAATCAGCCCCAGCATTTT
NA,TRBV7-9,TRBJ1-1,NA,CASRPKGVGLNTEAFF,TGTGCCAGCAGGCCGAAAGGGGTGGGGTTGAACACTGAAGCTTTCTTT
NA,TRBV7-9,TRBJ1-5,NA,CASSPTGTSNQPQHF,TGTGCCAGCAGCCCCACCGGGACAAGCAATCAGCCCCAGCATTTT
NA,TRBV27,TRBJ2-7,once,CASSLSWAVSYEQYF,TGTGCCAGCAGTTTATCATGGGCAGTTTCCTACGAGCAGTACTTC